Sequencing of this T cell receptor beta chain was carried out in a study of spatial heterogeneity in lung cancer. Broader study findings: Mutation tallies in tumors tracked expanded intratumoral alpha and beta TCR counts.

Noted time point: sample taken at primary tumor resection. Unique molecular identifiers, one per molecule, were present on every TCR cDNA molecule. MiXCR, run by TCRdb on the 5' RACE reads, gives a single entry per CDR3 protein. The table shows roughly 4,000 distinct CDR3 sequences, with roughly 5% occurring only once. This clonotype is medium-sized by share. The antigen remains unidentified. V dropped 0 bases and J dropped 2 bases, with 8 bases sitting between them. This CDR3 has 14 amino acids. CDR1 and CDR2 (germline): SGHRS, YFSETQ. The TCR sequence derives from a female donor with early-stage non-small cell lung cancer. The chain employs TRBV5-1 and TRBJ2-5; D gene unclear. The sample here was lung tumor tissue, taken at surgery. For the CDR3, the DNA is TGCGCCAGCAGCTTGGAGCAGCTACAAGAGACCCAGTACTTC. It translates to CASSLEQLQETQYF.